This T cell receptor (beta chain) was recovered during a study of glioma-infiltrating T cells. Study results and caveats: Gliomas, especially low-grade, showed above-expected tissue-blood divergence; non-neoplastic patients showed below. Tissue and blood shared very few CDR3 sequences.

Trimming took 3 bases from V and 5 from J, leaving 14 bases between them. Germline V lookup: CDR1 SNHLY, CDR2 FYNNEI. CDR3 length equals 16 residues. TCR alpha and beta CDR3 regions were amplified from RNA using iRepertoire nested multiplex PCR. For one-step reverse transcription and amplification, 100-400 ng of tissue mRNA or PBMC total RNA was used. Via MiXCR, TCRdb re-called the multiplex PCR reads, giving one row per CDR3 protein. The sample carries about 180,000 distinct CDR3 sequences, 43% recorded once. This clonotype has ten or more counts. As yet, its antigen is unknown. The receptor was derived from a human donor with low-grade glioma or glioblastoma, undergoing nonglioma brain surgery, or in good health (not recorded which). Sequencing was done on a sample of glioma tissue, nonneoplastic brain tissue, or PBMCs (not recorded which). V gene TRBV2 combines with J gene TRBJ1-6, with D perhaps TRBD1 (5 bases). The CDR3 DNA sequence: TGTGCCAGCAGTGAGACCTGGCGCAGGGATAATTCACCCCTCCACTTT. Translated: CASSETWRRDNSPLHF.